In its sample, the clone carrying this TCR beta chain was seen once. This record comes from a study of OX40 agonist ivuxolimab in advanced cancers. Here immunoSEQ multiplex PCR was the method, and the copy in TCRdb shows in-frame clones only, minus some. The sample has approximately 54,000 clones; 84% are singletons. The V gene's germline CDR1 is SGHDN and CDR2 FVKESK. V lost 3 bases and J 6 bases, leaving 12 bases between the germline ends. The CDR3 spans 15 residues. The material was CD4+ or CD8+ T cells sorted from blood, obtained in a trial of the OX40 agonist ivuxolimab. The chain employs TRBV14 and TRBJ2-6; a possible D gene is TRBD1 (6 bases). The origin of this receptor is an adult with an advanced solid tumor such as melanoma, head and neck, liver or kidney cancer. In DNA form, the CDR3 reads TGTGCCAGCAGCCAGCCCCAGGGGACGGCCAACGTCCTGACTTTC. Translated: CASSQPQGTANVLTF.